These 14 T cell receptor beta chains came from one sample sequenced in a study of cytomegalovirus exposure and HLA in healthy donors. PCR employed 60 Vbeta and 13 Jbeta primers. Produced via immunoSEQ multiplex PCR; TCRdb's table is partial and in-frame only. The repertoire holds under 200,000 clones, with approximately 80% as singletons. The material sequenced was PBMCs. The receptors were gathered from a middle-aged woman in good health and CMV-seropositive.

The CDR3 region has the DNA TGTGCCAGCAGAAGCTCTGGGAGCAGGGAGACCCAGTACTTC. Encoded protein: CASRSSGSRETQYF. The genes are TRBV27 and TRBJ2-5; D is possibly TRBD2 (5 bases). The CDR3 spans 14 residues. Germline assignment: CDR1 MNHEY and CDR2 SMNVEV (reference sequence). V was shortened by 6 bases and J by 5 bases, with 16 bases between the two germline ends.

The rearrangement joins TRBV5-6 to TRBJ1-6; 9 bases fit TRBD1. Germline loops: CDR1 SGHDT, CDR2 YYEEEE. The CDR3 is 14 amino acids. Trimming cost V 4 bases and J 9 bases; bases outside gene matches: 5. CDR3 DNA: TGTGCCAGCAGCATGGGACAGGGATCTTCACCCCTCCACTTT. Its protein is CASSMGQGSSPLHF.

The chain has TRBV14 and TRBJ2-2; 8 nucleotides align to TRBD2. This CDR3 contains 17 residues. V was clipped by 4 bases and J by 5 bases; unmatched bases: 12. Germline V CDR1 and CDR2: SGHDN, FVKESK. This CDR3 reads CASSPEGGRMKTGELFF. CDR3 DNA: TGTGCCAGCAGCCCCGAGGGCGGGAGGATGAAGACCGGGGAGCTGTTTTTT. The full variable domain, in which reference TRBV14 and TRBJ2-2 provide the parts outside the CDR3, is EAGVTQFPSHSVIEKGQTVTLRCDPISGHDNLYWYRRVMGKEIKFLLHFVKESKQDESGMPNNRFLAERTGGTYSTLKVQPAELEDSGVYFCASSPEGGRMKTGELFFGEGSRLTVL.

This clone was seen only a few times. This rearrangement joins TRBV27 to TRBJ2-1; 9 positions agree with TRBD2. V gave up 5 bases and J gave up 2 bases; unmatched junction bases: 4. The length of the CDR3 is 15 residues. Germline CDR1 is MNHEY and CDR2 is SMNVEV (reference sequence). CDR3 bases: TGTGCCAGCAGTATTCAGCGGGGGGCCTACAATGAGCAGTTCTTC. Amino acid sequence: CASSIQRGAYNEQFF.

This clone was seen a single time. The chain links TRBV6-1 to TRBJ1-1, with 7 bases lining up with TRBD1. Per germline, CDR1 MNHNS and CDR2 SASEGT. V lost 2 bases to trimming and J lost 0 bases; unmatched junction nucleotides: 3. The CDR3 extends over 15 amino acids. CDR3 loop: CASSEMGQMNTEAFF. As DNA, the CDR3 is TGTGCCAGCAGTGAAATGGGACAGATGAACACTGAAGCTTTCTTT.

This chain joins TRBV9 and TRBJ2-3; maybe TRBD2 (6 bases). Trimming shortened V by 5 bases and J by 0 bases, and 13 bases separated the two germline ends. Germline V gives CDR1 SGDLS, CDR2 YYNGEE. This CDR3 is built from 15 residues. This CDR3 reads CASREGPTSTDTQYF. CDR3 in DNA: TGTGCCAGCAGGGAGGGACCTACTAGCACAGATACGCAGTATTTT.

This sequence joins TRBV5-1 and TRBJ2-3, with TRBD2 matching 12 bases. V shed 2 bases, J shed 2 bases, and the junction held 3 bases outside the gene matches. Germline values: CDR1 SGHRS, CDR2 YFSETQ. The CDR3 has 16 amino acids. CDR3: CASSFLAGGPTDTQYF. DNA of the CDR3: TGCGCCAGCAGCTTCCTAGCGGGGGGGCCCACAGATACGCAGTATTTT.

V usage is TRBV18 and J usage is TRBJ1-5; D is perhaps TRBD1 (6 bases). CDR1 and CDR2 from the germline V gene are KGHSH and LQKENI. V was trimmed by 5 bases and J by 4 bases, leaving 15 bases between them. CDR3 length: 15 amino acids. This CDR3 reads CASSSGTISNQPQHF. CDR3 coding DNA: TGTGCCAGCTCATCCGGGACAATTTCGAATCAGCCCCAGCATTTT. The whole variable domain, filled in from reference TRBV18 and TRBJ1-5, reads NAGVMQNPRHLVRRRGQEARLRCSPMKGHSHVYWYRQLPEEGLKFMVYLQKENIIDESGMPKERFSAEFPKEGPSILRIQQVVRGDSAAYFCASSSGTISNQPQHFGDGTRLSIL.

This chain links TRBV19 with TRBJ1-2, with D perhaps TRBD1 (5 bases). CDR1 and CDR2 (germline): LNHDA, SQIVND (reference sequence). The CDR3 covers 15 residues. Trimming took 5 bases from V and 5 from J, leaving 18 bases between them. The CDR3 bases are TGTGCCAGTAGTGGAAACTTGGGGCCGACTTATGGCTACACCTTC. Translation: CASSGNLGPTYGYTF.

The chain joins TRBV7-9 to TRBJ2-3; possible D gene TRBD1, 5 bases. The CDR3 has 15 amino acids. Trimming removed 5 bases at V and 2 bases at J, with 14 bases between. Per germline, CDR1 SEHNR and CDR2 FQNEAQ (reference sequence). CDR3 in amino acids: CASSEDTSFTDTQYF. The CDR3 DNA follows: TGTGCCAGCAGCGAGGACACTTCCTTCACAGATACGCAGTATTTT.

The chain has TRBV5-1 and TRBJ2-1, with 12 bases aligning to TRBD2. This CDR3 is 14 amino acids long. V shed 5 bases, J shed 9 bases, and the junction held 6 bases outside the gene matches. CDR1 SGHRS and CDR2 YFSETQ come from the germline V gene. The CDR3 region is CASRLTSGSGEQFF. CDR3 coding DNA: TGCGCCAGCAGATTGACTAGCGGGAGCGGTGAGCAGTTCTTC. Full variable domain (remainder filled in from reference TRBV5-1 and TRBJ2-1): KAGVTQTPRYLIKTRGQQVTLSCSPISGHRSVSWYQQTPGQGLQFLFEYFSETQRNKGNFPGRFSGRQFSNSRSEMNVSTLELGDSALYLCASRLTSGSGEQFFGPGTRLTVL.

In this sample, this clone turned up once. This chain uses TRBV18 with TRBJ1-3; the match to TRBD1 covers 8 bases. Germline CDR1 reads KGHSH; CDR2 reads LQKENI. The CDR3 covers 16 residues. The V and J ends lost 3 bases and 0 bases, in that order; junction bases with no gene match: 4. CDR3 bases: TGTGCCAGCTCACCGGGACAGGCTGACTCTGGAAACACCATATATTTT. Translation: CASSPGQADSGNTIYF.

CDR3 protein: CASSLGGGGTEAFF. CDR3 nucleotides: TGTGCCAGCAGCTTAGGAGGGGGGGGAACTGAAGCTTTCTTT. V and J are TRBV7-6 and TRBJ1-1; TRBD1 might be the D (6 bases). Germline V gene sequence: CDR1 SGHVS, CDR2 FNYEAQ. Trimming removed 1 base from V and 5 bases from J, with 11 bases in between. The CDR3 runs 14 residues.

Here the CDR3 reads CASSKRQLSNQPQHF. CDR3 sequence (DNA): TGTGCCAGCAGTAAGAGACAGCTTAGCAATCAGCCCCAGCATTTT. V is TRBV6-1 and J is TRBJ1-5, with D possibly TRBD1 on 5 matching bases. Trimming removed 5 bases from V and 0 bases from J, with 11 bases in between. The CDR3 is made up of 15 amino acids. Germline V gene sequence: CDR1 MNHNS, CDR2 SASEGT.